The 4 T cell receptor beta chains below were found in one sample sequenced in a study of T cell clonality in common variable immunodeficiency. Study-level findings and limits: In common variable immunodeficiency, TCR beta chains reportedly carried fewer deletions and N-nucleotide insertions.

Produced via immunoSEQ multiplex PCR; TCRdb's table is partial and in-frame only. The sample data list about 15,000 clones. These receptors' targets are unknown. Sequenced material: peripheral blood mononuclear cells. Source of these receptors: a human donor with common variable immunodeficiency.

About this clone: The observed sequence ends 3 residues before the CDR3 terminus, with the missing tail filled in from the germline J gene. J is TRBJ1-2 and V is TRBV5-4, with TRBD1 matching 10 bases. J gave up 6 bases and V 4 bases, and 12 bases lay outside the gene matches. Germline loops: CDR1 SGHNT, CDR2 YYREEE (reference sequence). The CDR3 runs 16 residues. The DNA read from the CDR3 is TGTGCCAGCAGCGACGCCGGGACAGGGGATTCCAATGGC. This gives the protein CASSDAGTGDSNG. The whole CDR3 region reads CASSDAGTGDSNGYTF. Complete variable domain (other parts from reference TRBV5-4 and TRBJ1-2): ETGVTQSPTHLIKTRGQQVTLRCSSQSGHNTVSWYQQALGQGPQFIFQYYREEENGRGNFPPRFSGLQFPNYSSELNVNALELDDSALYLCASSDAGTGDSNGYTFGSGTRLTVV.

As for this clone: The read terminates 3 residues before the CDR3 end, so the remaining end is supplied by the germline J gene. The V and J genes are TRBV7-3 and TRBJ2-7; D perhaps matches TRBD2 (6 bases). The CDR3 extends over 16 amino acids. V lost 2 bases and J 5 bases, leaving 19 bases between the germline ends. CDR1 SGHTA and CDR2 FQGTGA come from the germline V gene. The CDR3 loop is CASSLGVGGPLDEQYF. The covered CDR3 bases are TGTGCCAGCAGCTTAGGAGTAGGAGGGCCGTTGGACGAG.

Incomplete CDR3 DNA: TGCGCCAGCAGCTTGGAGTCTTTGGGGCCCACAGATACG. Its translation: CASSLESLGPTDT. The whole CDR3 is CASSLESLGPTDTQYF. The rearrangement links TRBV5-1 to TRBJ2-3; weak D call: TRBD1 (5 bases). The CDR3 goes on 3 residues after the read ends, and that part is filled in from the germline J gene. Germline values: CDR1 SGHRS, CDR2 YFSETQ. The CDR3 spans 16 residues. Trimming removed 0 bases at V and 2 bases at J, with 13 bases between.

Of note for this clone: The CDR3 extends 3 residues past the end of the read, so its final part is completed from the germline J gene. The chain links TRBV5-4 to TRBJ1-1; no firm D call. CDR3 length equals 15 residues. Trimming removed 4 bases from V and 3 bases from J, with 16 bases in between. Germline values: CDR1 SGHNT, CDR2 YYREEE (reference sequence). The CDR3: CASSTTGFGDTEAFF. The CDR3 bases that were read are TGTGCCAGCAGCACGACGGGGTTCGGGGACACTGAA. Using reference TRBV5-4 and TRBJ1-1 for the parts outside the CDR3, the full variable domain is ETGVTQSPTHLIKTRGQQVTLRCSSQSGHNTVSWYQQALGQGPQFIFQYYREEENGRGNFPPRFSGLQFPNYSSELNVNALELDDSALYLCASSTTGFGDTEAFFGQGTRLTVV.